The sequence of this T cell receptor (beta chain) was determined in a study of shared clonotypes between healthy human individuals. Whole-study findings and limits: Measured sharing among donors was expected to vary with sequencing depth. Several donors held 5% to 5.5% of naive CD4 clonotypes in common.

Comment on this clone: Its antigen is not known.

V lost 2 bases, J lost 3 bases, and 6 bases stayed unmatched. Germline V lookup: CDR1 KGHSH, CDR2 LQKENI. The CDR3 extends over 16 amino acids. The repertoire was sequenced with immunoSEQ multiplex PCR; TCRdb's copy has only in-frame clones and lacks some. In the table there are some 1.5 million clones, 95% to 99% of which are singletons. The receptor comes from a man aged 30 to 45 in good health. Sample: naive CD4+ T cells sorted from blood. Specified subset: CD45RA+ positively selected. The genes are TRBV18 and TRBJ2-3; TRBD2 matches at 9 bases. CDR3 protein: CASSPLLAGVTDTQYF. As DNA, the CDR3 is TGTGCCAGCTCACCATTACTAGCGGGCGTTACAGATACGCAGTATTTT.